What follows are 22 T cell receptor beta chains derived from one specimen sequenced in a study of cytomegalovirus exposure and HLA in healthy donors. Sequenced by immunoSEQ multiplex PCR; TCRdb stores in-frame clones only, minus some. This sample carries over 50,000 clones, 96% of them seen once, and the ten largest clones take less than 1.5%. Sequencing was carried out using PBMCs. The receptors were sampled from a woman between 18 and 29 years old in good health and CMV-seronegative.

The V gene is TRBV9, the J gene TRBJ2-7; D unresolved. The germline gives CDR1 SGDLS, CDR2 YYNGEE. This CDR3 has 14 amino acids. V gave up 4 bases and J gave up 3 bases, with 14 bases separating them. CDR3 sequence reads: CASSPPGARYEQYF. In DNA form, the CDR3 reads TGTGCCAGCAGCCCCCCCGGAGCGCGCTACGAGCAGTACTTC.

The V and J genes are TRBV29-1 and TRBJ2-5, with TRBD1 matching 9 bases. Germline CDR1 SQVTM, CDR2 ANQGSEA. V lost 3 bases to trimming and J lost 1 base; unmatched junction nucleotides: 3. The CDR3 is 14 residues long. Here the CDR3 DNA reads TGCAGCGTTGACCTGGGACAGGGCCAAGAGACCCAGTACTTC. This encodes CSVDLGQGQETQYF.

CDR3 sequence reads: CAIGLPPQPEAFF. In DNA, the CDR3 is TGTGCCATCGGTCTGCCCCCACAACCTGAAGCTTTCTTT. The V and J genes are TRBV10-3 and TRBJ1-1; D is undetermined. CDR1 is ENHRY and CDR2 is SYGVKD in the germline V gene. With 8 bases removed from V and 6 bases from J, the gap between germline ends came to 16 bases. CDR3 length equals 13 residues.

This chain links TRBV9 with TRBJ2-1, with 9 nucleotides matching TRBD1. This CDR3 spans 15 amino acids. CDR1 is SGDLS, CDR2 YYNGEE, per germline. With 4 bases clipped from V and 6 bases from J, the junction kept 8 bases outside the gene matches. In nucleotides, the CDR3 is TGTGCCAGCAGCTCCCGGACAGGGGCTGGCAATGAGCAGTTCTTC. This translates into CASSSRTGAGNEQFF. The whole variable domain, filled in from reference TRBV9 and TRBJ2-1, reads DSGVTQTPKHLITATGQRVTLRCSPRSGDLSVYWYQQSLDQGLQFLIQYYNGEERAKGNILERFSAQQFPDLHSELNLSSLELGDSALYFCASSSRTGAGNEQFFGPGTRLTVL.

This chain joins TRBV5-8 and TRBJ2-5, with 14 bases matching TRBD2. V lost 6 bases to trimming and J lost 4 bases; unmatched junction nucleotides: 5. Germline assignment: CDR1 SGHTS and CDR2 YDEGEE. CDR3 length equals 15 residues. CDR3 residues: CASNHGLAGGETQYF. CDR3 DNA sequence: TGTGCCAGCAACCACGGACTAGCGGGGGGAGAGACCCAGTACTTC.

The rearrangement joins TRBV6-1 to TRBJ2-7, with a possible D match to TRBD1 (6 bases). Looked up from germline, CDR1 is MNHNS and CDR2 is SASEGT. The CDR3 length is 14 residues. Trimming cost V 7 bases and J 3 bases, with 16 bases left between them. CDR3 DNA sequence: TGTGCCAGCACCCAGGGGTGGTTGGGCTACGAGCAGTACTTC. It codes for CASTQGWLGYEQYF.

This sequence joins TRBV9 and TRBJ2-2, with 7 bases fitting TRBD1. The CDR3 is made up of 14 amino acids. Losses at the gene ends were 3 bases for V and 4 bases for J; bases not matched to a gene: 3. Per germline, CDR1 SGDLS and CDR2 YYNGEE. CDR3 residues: CASSEQGSTGELFF. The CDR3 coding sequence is TGTGCCAGCAGCGAACAGGGGTCCACCGGGGAGCTGTTTTTT.

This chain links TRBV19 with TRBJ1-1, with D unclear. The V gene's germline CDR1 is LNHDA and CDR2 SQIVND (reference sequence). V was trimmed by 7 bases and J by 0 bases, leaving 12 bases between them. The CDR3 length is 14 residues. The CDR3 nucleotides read TGTGCCAGTATCGCGGGATCTATGAACACTGAAGCTTTCTTT. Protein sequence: CASIAGSMNTEAFF.

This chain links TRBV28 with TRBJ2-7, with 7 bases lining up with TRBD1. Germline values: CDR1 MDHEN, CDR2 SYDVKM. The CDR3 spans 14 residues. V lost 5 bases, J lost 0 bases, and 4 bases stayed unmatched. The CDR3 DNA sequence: TGTGCCAGCAGTAAGGGACAGCCCTCCTACGAGCAGTACTTC. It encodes CASSKGQPSYEQYF. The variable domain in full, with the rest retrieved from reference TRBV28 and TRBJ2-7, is DVKVTQSSRYLVKRTGEKVFLECVQDMDHENMFWYRQDPGLGLRLIYFSYDVKMKEKGDIPEGYSVSREKKERFSLILESASTNQTSMYLCASSKGQPSYEQYFGPGTRLTVT.

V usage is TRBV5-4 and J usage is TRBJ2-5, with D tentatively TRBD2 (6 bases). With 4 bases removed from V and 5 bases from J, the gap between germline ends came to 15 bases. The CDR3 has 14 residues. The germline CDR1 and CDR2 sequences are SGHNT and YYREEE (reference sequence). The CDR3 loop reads CASSDGGARETQYF. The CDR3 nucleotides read TGTGCCAGCAGCGATGGCGGGGCCCGGGAGACCCAGTACTTC.

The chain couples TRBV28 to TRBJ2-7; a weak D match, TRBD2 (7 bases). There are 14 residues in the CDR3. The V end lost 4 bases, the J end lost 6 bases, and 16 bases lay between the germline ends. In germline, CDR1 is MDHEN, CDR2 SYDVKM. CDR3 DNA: TGTGCCAGCAGTTGGGGGGGCAGGGGCGGCGAGCAGTACTTC. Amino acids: CASSWGGRGGEQYF.

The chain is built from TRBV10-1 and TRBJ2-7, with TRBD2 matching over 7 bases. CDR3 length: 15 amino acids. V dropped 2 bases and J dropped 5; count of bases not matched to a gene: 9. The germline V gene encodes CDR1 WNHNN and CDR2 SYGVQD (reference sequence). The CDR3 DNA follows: TGCGCCAGCAGTGAGACGGGGGGACGCGGGGACGAGCAGTACTTC. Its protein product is CASSETGGRGDEQYF.

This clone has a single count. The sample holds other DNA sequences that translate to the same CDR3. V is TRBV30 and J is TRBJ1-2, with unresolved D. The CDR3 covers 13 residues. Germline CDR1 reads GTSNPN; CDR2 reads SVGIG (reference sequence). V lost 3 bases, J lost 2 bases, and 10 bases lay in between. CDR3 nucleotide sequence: TGTGCCTGGAGCTCTGGGGAGAACTATGGCTACACCTTC. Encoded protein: CAWSSGENYGYTF.

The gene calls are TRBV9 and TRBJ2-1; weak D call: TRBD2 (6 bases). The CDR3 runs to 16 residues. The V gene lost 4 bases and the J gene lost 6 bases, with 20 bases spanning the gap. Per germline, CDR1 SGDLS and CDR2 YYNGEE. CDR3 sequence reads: CASSPRGAQRGNEQFF. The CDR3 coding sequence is TGTGCCAGCAGCCCCCGCGGGGCCCAGCGTGGCAATGAGCAGTTCTTC. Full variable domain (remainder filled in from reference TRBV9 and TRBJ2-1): DSGVTQTPKHLITATGQRVTLRCSPRSGDLSVYWYQQSLDQGLQFLIQYYNGEERAKGNILERFSAQQFPDLHSELNLSSLELGDSALYFCASSPRGAQRGNEQFFGPGTRLTVL.

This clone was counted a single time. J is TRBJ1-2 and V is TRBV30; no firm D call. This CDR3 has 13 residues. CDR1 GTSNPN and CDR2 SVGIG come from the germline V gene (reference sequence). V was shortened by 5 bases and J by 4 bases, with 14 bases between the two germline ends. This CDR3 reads CAWGREGIYGYTF. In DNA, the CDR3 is TGTGCCTGGGGACGGGAGGGTATCTATGGCTACACCTTC. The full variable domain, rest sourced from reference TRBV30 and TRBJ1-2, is SQTIHQWPATLVQPVGSPLSLECTVEGTSNPNLYWYRQAAGRGLQLLFYSVGIGQISSEVPQNLSASRPQDRQFILSSKKLLLSDSGFYLCAWGREGIYGYTFGSGTRLTVV.

The CDR3 coding sequence is TGCAGTGCTAGAGTCGGGGACATTCAGTACTTC. Amino acid sequence: CSARVGDIQYF. This chain joins TRBV20-1 and TRBJ2-4, with D maybe TRBD2 (5 bases). With 1 base removed from V and 8 bases from J, the gap between germline ends came to 6 bases. The CDR3 covers 11 residues. Germline V gene lookup returns CDR1 DFQATT and CDR2 SNEGSKA (reference sequence).

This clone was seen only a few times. CDR3 coding DNA: TGTGCCAGCAGTTTATGGTCAGGGTCCGGGGCCAACGTCCTGACTTTC. Amino acids: CASSLWSGSGANVLTF. The gene calls are TRBV27 and TRBJ2-6, with D possibly being TRBD1 (5 bases). Per germline, CDR1 MNHEY and CDR2 SMNVEV (reference sequence). The CDR3 is 16 residues long. V gave up 1 base and J gave up 4 bases, with 11 bases separating them.

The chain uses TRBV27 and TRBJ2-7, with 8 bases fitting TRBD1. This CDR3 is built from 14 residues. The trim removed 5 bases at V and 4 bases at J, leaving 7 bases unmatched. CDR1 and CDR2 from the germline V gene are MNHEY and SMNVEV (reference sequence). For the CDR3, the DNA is TGTGCCAGCAGTCATATGGACAGGGAATACGAGCAGTACTTC. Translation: CASSHMDREYEQYF.

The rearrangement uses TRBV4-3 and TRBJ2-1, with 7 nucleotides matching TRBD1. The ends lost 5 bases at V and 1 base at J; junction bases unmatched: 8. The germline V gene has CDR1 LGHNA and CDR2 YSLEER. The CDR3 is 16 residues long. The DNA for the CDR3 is TGCGCCAGCAGCGGGCCAGGGGGTGGGTCCTACAATGAGCAGTTCTTC. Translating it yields CASSGPGGGSYNEQFF.

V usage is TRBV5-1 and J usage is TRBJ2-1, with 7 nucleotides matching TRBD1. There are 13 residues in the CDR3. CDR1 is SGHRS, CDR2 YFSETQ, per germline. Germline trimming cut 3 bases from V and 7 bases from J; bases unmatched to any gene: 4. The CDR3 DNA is TGCGCCAGCAGCTCGCCACAGGGGAATGAGCAGTTCTTC. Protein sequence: CASSSPQGNEQFF.

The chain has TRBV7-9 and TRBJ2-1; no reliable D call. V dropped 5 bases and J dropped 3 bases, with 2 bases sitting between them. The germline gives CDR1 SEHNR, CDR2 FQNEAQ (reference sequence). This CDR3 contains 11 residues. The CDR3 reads CASSRYNEQFF. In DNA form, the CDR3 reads TGTGCCAGCAGCCGCTACAATGAGCAGTTCTTC.

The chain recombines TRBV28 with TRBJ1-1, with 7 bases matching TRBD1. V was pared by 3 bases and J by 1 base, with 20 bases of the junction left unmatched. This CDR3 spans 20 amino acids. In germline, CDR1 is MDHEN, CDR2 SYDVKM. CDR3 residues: CASSLVEGARSGFPNTEAFF. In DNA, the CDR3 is TGTGCCAGCAGTTTGGTTGAGGGGGCGCGAAGCGGATTTCCGAACACTGAAGCTTTCTTT.